A single count supports the clone carrying this T cell receptor (beta chain). Being one base from a much bigger clone, this may be a read error. Germline values: CDR1 SGHKS, CDR2 YYEKEE (reference sequence). This CDR3 contains 14 residues. V lost 2 bases to trimming and J lost 4 bases; unmatched junction nucleotides: 3. Assay: immunoSEQ multiplex PCR; the TCRdb copy retains only in-frame clones and omits some. The top ten clones hold 7.5% of a sample with 200,000 or so clones, 80% to 85% of them seen once. The data belong to a study of blood T cell repertoires in COVID-19. This sequence was found in a man aged 35-49 years who had recovered from COVID-19. The chain has TRBV5-5 and TRBJ2-7, with 10 bases identical to TRBD1. Sequenced sample: PBMCs or T cells enriched from blood (not recorded which). CDR3 residues: CASSLPGQGYEQYF. The DNA for the CDR3 is TGTGCCAGCAGCTTACCGGGACAGGGGTACGAGCAGTACTTC.